One sample yielded the 17 T cell receptor beta chains listed below, sequenced in a study of T cells in Graves' hyperthyroidism and ophthalmopathy. The source material, RNA transcripts, was used to amplify TCR beta CDR3 regions. First-round RT-PCR with HTBI primers amplified the TCR CDR3 region. A single record per CDR3 protein comes from TCRdb applying MiXCR to the multiplex PCR reads. Here the sample spans a few hundred thousand distinct CDR3 sequences, 13% to 15% being singletons. Input material: blood. Receptors were obtained from a woman under 40 with Graves' ophthalmopathy.

The gene calls are TRBV24-1 and TRBJ2-3; 7 nucleotides align to TRBD2. CDR1 and CDR2 from the germline V gene are KGHDR and SFDVKD. The V segment lost 6 bases and the J segment 1 base; nucleotides outside the gene matches: 12. CDR3 length: 17 residues. CDR3 sequence reads: CATSLPAGPRGTDTQYF. For the CDR3, the DNA is TGTGCCACCAGTTTACCAGCGGGGCCGCGTGGCACAGATACGCAGTATTTT.

On this clonotype: One junction end does not reproduce the germline sequence, and a read error may be involved. The chain links TRBV29-1 to TRBJ1-2; D call uncertain. This CDR3 has 13 amino acids. Germline V gives CDR1 SQVTM, CDR2 ANQGSEA. The CDR3 region is CSPRGRLSDGYSF. The DNA for the CDR3 is TGCAGCCCTCGTGGGCGGTTAAGTGATGGCTACAGCTTC.

This clonotype was seen repeatedly, ten times or more. This chain uses TRBV6-1 with TRBJ1-1, with a tentative D call TRBD1 (5 bases). CDR1 is MNHNS and CDR2 is SASEGT in the germline V gene. Deletions cut 2 bases from V and 3 bases from J, with 16 bases between. The CDR3 runs 16 residues. The CDR3 DNA follows: TGTGCCAGCAGTGAAAGGGGAGGGGAATGGGACACTGAAGCTTTCTTT. Translated, it gives CASSERGGEWDTEAFF.

This clonotype was seen repeatedly, ten times or more. The chain couples TRBV15 to TRBJ1-1, with 7 bases lining up with TRBD1. Unmatched junction bases numbered 3, after V lost 5 bases and J lost 3 bases. This CDR3 region has 13 residues. CDR1 and CDR2 from the germline V gene are LNHNV and YYDKDF (reference sequence). The DNA for the CDR3 is TGTGCCACCAGCCGTACAGGGGACACTGAAGCTTTCTTT. Amino acid sequence: CATSRTGDTEAFF.

At least ten counts were recorded for this clonotype. The V gene is TRBV3-1, the J gene TRBJ1-2; tentative D call: TRBD1 (5 bases). CDR3 length equals 14 residues. With 4 bases removed from V and 5 bases from J, the gap between germline ends came to 14 bases. Germline V gives CDR1 LGHDT, CDR2 YNNKEL (reference sequence). As DNA, the CDR3 is TGTGCCAGCAGCCTAGCGGGGGAAGGGTATGGCTACACCTTC. Its protein is CASSLAGEGYGYTF.

The rearrangement links TRBV4-2 to TRBJ2-1; 12 bases fit TRBD1. The germline V gene has CDR1 LGHNA and CDR2 YNFKEQ. The ends lost 0 bases at V and 5 bases at J; junction bases unmatched: 5. The CDR3 runs to 17 residues. The CDR3 region is CASSQEPGQGANNEQFF. The CDR3 bases are TGTGCCAGCAGCCAAGAGCCGGGACAGGGGGCTAACAATGAGCAGTTCTTC.

This clonotype was detected many times. The rearrangement uses TRBV7-9 and TRBJ2-1; D is ambiguous. CDR1 is SEHNR, CDR2 FQNEAQ, per germline (reference sequence). The CDR3 consists of 12 residues. V was cut by 7 bases and J by 4 bases, with 8 bases left in between. Here the CDR3 DNA reads TGTGCCAGCACCATAAATTACAATGAGCAGTTCTTC. Translated, it gives CASTINYNEQFF.

The table lists this clonotype with a few counts. The chain joins TRBV6-4 to TRBJ2-7; possible D gene TRBD1, 6 bases. Trimming pared 3 bases from V and 0 bases from J, leaving 15 bases between. The CDR3 has 16 amino acids. Germline-derived CDR1 and CDR2 are MRHNA and SNTAGT. This CDR3 is CASSEGGRGYSYEQYF. Written as DNA, the CDR3 is TGTGCCAGCAGTGAAGGTGGCAGGGGCTACTCCTACGAGCAGTACTTC.

The rearrangement uses TRBV29-1 and TRBJ2-7; possible D gene TRBD2, 5 bases. This CDR3 spans 12 amino acids. Trimming took 7 bases from V and 3 from J, leaving 13 bases between them. In germline, CDR1 is SQVTM, CDR2 ANQGSEA. As DNA, the CDR3 is TGCAGCGGTAAGGTCGGGATCTACGAGCAGTACTTC. It yields the protein CSGKVGIYEQYF.

The sample holds a few counts of this clonotype. The V and J genes are TRBV19 and TRBJ1-1; possible D gene TRBD1, 5 bases. V was shortened by 7 bases and J by 0 bases, with 12 bases between the two germline ends. Per germline, CDR1 LNHDA and CDR2 SQIVND (reference sequence). The CDR3 extends over 14 amino acids. CDR3 in DNA: TGTGCCAGTACTAGGGGAACCATGAACACTGAAGCTTTCTTT. This codes for CASTRGTMNTEAFF.

The rearrangement joins TRBV25-1 to TRBJ1-5, with 7 bases fitting TRBD1. After removal of 1 base from V and 2 bases from J, the junction contained 11 bases not matched to a gene. Germline CDR1 and CDR2: MGHDK and SYGVNS. The CDR3 totals 18 residues. CDR3: CASSESGPRQGGNQPQHF. As DNA, the CDR3 is TGTGCCAGCAGTGAATCCGGCCCAAGACAGGGAGGCAATCAGCCCCAGCATTTT.

This clonotype was recorded many times. The CDR3 DNA reads as TGTGCCAGCAGCGAGACTTCCGGGACTACCGGGATCTACAATGAGCAGTTCTTC. As protein: CASSETSGTTGIYNEQFF. The V gene is TRBV28, the J gene TRBJ2-1; 7 bases are a match to TRBD2. J lost 3 bases, V lost 6 bases, and 17 bases had no gene match. The CDR3 covers 18 residues. The germline gives CDR1 MDHEN, CDR2 SYDVKM.

This clonotype was recorded at least ten times. This chain uses TRBV30 with TRBJ1-1; D remains ambiguous. Per the germline V gene, CDR1 is GTSNPN and CDR2 is SVGIG (reference sequence). The CDR3 extends over 11 amino acids. Trimming left V 3 bases short and J 5 bases short, with 7 bases between. CDR3 DNA sequence: TGTGCCTGGAGAGGGAGGACTGAAGCTTTCTTT. Translated: CAWRGRTEAFF.

This clonotype showed up many times. This chain joins TRBV12-3 or TRBV12-4 and TRBJ2-1, with 10 bases aligning to TRBD1. V shed 6 bases, J shed 9 bases, and the junction held 8 bases outside the gene matches. This CDR3 comprises 14 residues. In DNA, the CDR3 is TGTGCCAGCAGCCAAGGACAGGGGGTCGGTGAGCAGTTCTTC. It yields the protein CASSQGQGVGEQFF.

This clonotype was seen many times. The chain combines TRBV2 with TRBJ2-1, with a tentative D call TRBD2 (6 bases). Germline V gene lookup returns CDR1 SNHLY and CDR2 FYNNEI. The CDR3 extends over 13 amino acids. V dropped 8 bases and J dropped 2 bases, with 10 bases sitting between them. The CDR3 spells CASYSGAYNEQFF. In nucleotides, the CDR3 is TGTGCCAGCTATAGCGGTGCCTACAATGAGCAGTTCTTC.

This clonotype has more than one count but fewer than ten. V is TRBV5-1 and J is TRBJ1-2, with D unresolved. The ends were cut back, 0 bases at V and 2 bases at J, with 17 bases in the middle. In germline, CDR1 is SGHRS, CDR2 YFSETQ. The length of the CDR3 is 17 residues. The CDR3 DNA sequence: TGCGCCAGCAGCTTGGCTCTCTTTCCAGCGGCGAACTATGGCTACACCTTC. Amino acids: CASSLALFPAANYGYTF.

This clonotype was counted many times. This chain uses TRBV7-9 with TRBJ2-5; TRBD1 is a possible D gene (5 bases). CDR3 length equals 16 residues. Germline values: CDR1 SEHNR, CDR2 FQNEAQ (reference sequence). V was clipped by 4 bases and J by 2 bases, with 17 bases between them. CDR3 amino acids: CASSSGRTNLQETQYF. In DNA form, the CDR3 reads TGTGCCAGCAGCTCAGGCCGGACAAACCTACAAGAGACCCAGTACTTC.